These T cell receptor beta chains were read from a single sample in a study of blood T cell repertoires in COVID-19. Generated by immunoSEQ multiplex PCR, the TCRdb table keeps only in-frame clones and is missing some. The sample has about 240,000 clones; just under 85% are singletons. Material: peripheral blood. The receptors were sampled from an elderly woman with acute or convalescent COVID-19. Both conserved end residues are part of each CDR3. The D gene is left open where the match is weak. Expanded clones are given a class, and other clones once, few, many or no size at all.

>NA|TRBV4-1|TRBJ2-5|NA
CASSQDGEPGTQYF
TGCGCCAGCAGCCAAGATGGGGAGCCGGGGACCCAGTACTTC
>TRBD1|TRBV5-6|TRBJ1-4|NA
CASSPDRGLSEKLFF
TGTGCCAGCAGCCCTGACAGGGGTTTAAGTGAAAAACTGTTTTTT
>NA|TRBV5-4|TRBJ2-5|NA
CASSLAGGYQETQYF
TGTGCCAGCAGCTTGGCTGGCGGGTACCAAGAGACCCAGTACTTC
>NA|TRBV6-1|TRBJ1-4|NA
CASSEAGGANEKLFF
TGTGCCAGCAGTGAAGCGGGAGGCGCTAATGAAAAACTGTTTTTT
>NA|TRBV2|TRBJ1-5|NA
CASGRGQPQHF
TGTGCCAGCGGGAGGGGTCAGCCCCAGCATTTT
>NA|TRBV2|TRBJ1-4|NA
CASSEMRQNNEKLFF
TGTGCCAGCAGTGAAATGAGGCAGAATAATGAAAAACTGTTTTTT
>TRBD1|TRBV2|TRBJ1-1|few
CASSRQGENTEAFF
TGTGCCAGCAGTAGACAGGGGGAGAACACTGAAGCTTTCTTT
>NA|TRBV5-1|TRBJ1-2|NA
CASSTGSALNYGYTF
TGCGCCAGCAGCACAGGGTCGGCACTTAACTATGGCTACACCTTC
>NA|TRBV6-5|TRBJ1-2|NA
CATREGNYGYTF
TGTGCCACCCGGGAGGGGAACTATGGCTACACCTTC
>NA|TRBV19|TRBJ1-5|NA
CASNLDSASNQPQHF
TGTGCCAGTAACCTGGACAGTGCAAGCAATCAGCCCCAGCATTTT
>NA|TRBV5-1|TRBJ1-4|once
CASSIGDGYATNEKLFF
TGCGCCAGCAGCATCGGAGACGGTTATGCAACTAATGAAAAACTGTTTTTT
>NA|TRBV28|TRBJ1-2|NA
CASRPPAKNYGYTF
TGTGCCAGCAGACCCCCTGCTAAGAACTATGGCTACACCTTC
>TRBD1|TRBV5-6|TRBJ1-2|NA
CASSSPAGTAQSGYGYTF
TGTGCCAGCAGCTCACCCGCCGGGACAGCCCAAAGCGGCTATGGCTACACCTTC
>TRBD1|TRBV29-1|TRBJ1-1|NA
CSGYRGHTEAFF
TGCAGCGGCTACAGGGGGCACACTGAAGCTTTCTTT
>NA|TRBV29-1|TRBJ1-1|NA
CSGDRLTEAFF
TGCAGCGGCGACAGGCTCACTGAAGCTTTCTTT
>NA|TRBV30|TRBJ1-1|NA
CAWSVMGRRTEAFF
TGTGCCTGGAGTGTGATGGGGAGAAGGACTGAAGCTTTCTTT
>TRBD1|TRBV7-3|TRBJ2-5|NA
CASSLRGNFGAGGYQETQYF
TGTGCCAGCAGCTTAAGAGGCAATTTTGGGGCAGGGGGCTACCAAGAGACCCAGTACTTC
>NA|TRBV27|TRBJ1-6|NA
CASTLRQGNSPLHF
TGTGCCAGCACTTTACGGCAGGGTAATTCACCCCTCCACTTT
>TRBD1|TRBV27|TRBJ1-2|few
CASSLKGQALVGRGYTF
TGTGCCAGCAGTTTAAAGGGACAGGCCTTGGTGGGTCGAGGCTACACCTTC
>NA|TRBV28|TRBJ2-7|NA
CATRTEDYEQYF
TGTGCCACAAGGACGGAGGACTACGAGCAGTACTTC
>TRBD1|TRBV5-4|TRBJ2-5|few
CASSPAGTGSQETQYF
TGTGCCAGCAGCCCCGCCGGGACAGGCAGCCAAGAGACCCAGTACTTC
>TRBD1|TRBV3-1/TRBV3-2|TRBJ2-5|NA
CASSQPSVGQGGKTQYF
TGTGCCAGCAGCCAACCCTCTGTCGGACAGGGCGGTAAGACCCAGTACTTC
>NA|TRBV28|TRBJ1-6|NA
CASHPRGVGGGNSPLHF
TGTGCCAGCCACCCGAGGGGGGTAGGGGGGGGTAATTCACCCCTCCACTTT
>NA|TRBV28|TRBJ1-5|NA
CASSSSVHPQHF
TGTGCCAGCAGTTCCTCGGTCCATCCCCAGCATTTT
>TRBD1|TRBV5-1|TRBJ2-7|NA
CASSPGTGAYEQYF
TGCGCCAGCAGCCCCGGGACAGGGGCCTACGAGCAGTACTTC
>TRBD1|TRBV5-1|TRBJ1-2|NA
CASSSTGGLGYTF
TGCGCCAGCAGCTCCACAGGGGGCTTAGGCTACACCTTC
>NA|TRBV2|TRBJ1-2|NA
CASSLPGQLTGYTF
TGTGCCAGCAGCCTACCGGGACAACTTACTGGCTACACCTTC
>NA|TRBV19|TRBJ1-3|once
CASSIAGASLDTIYF
TGTGCCAGTAGTATCGCAGGGGCTAGTTTGGACACCATATATTTT
>NA|TRBV6-2/TRBV6-3|TRBJ1-5|few
CASSSQGRSQPQHF
TGTGCCAGCAGTTCACAGGGAAGGAGTCAGCCCCAGCATTTT
>TRBD2|TRBV7-3|TRBJ2-2|NA
CASSATSGGTGELFF
TGTGCCAGCAGCGCGACTAGCGGGGGGACCGGGGAGCTGTTTTTT
>TRBD1|TRBV4-1|TRBJ1-2|NA
CASSTGTGGYGYTF
TGCGCCAGCAGTACCGGGACAGGGGGATATGGCTACACCTTC
>TRBD2|TRBV7-8|TRBJ2-1|NA
CASSLWPSGVSYNEQFF
TGTGCCAGCAGCTTATGGCCTAGCGGGGTCTCCTACAATGAGCAGTTCTTC
>TRBD1|TRBV5-1|TRBJ2-5|NA
CASSLGQQGVETQYF
TGCGCCAGCAGCTTGGGACAACAGGGGGTTGAGACCCAGTACTTC
>NA|TRBV2|TRBJ2-7|NA
CASTARGYEQYF
TGTGCCAGCACCGCCAGGGGCTACGAGCAGTACTTC
>NA|TRBV29-1|TRBJ2-5|NA
CSVVIGQETQYF
TGCAGCGTTGTAATTGGGCAGGAGACCCAGTACTTC
>TRBD1|TRBV4-1|TRBJ2-1|NA
CASSLGQGANEQFF
TGCGCCAGCAGCCTAGGACAGGGGGCCAATGAGCAGTTCTTC
>NA|TRBV5-6|TRBJ1-2|NA
CASSLVFSVANYGYTF
TGTGCCAGCAGCTTGGTCTTTTCAGTTGCTAACTATGGCTACACCTTC
>NA|TRBV5-5|TRBJ1-2|NA
CASSLAGGYGYTF
TGTGCCAGCAGCTTGGCCGGGGGTTATGGCTACACCTTC
>TRBD1|TRBV28|TRBJ2-1|NA
CASRPRPLPGQVTDEQFF
TGTGCCAGCAGACCCCGACCCCTACCGGGACAGGTTACAGATGAGCAGTTCTTC